Each of the 17 T cell receptor beta chains below was sequenced from the same sample in a study of T-cell reconstitution after alpha-beta-depleted transplantation in children. Researchers prepared the TCRbeta library using unique molecular identifiers, the study reports. One entry per CDR3 protein results from TCRdb running MiXCR on the PCR reads. The sample has 200,000 to 250,000 distinct CDR3 sequences; roughly a tenth are singletons. Sequencing used PBMCs from the stem cell graft donor, obtained from the stem cell graft. Every receptor here comes from a human donor who donated a stem cell graft to a child with acute lymphoblastic leukemia.

The sample holds a few counts of this clonotype. The chain joins TRBV7-2 to TRBJ2-7; possibly TRBD2 for D (5 bases). V was trimmed by 3 bases and J by 3 bases, leaving 12 bases between them. This CDR3 spans 14 amino acids. CDR1 is SGHTA and CDR2 is FQGNSA in the germline V gene. The CDR3, as DNA: TGTGCCAGCAGCTTCGCTGAGGGTCTCTACGAGCAGTACTTC. Translated, it gives CASSFAEGLYEQYF.

This clonotype was seen repeatedly, ten times or more. The gene calls are TRBV7-8 and TRBJ1-2; TRBD1 aligns across 8 bases. CDR3 length equals 17 residues. V shed 1 base and J 4 bases; nucleotides not matched to a gene: 11. Germline CDR1 reads SGHVS; CDR2 reads FQNEAQ. The CDR3 reads CASSLVPSQGASYGYTF. In nucleotides, the CDR3 is TGTGCCAGCAGCTTAGTCCCGTCGCAGGGGGCCTCCTATGGCTACACCTTC.

This chain joins TRBV7-9 and TRBJ2-2, with TRBD1 matching over 8 bases. Per the germline V gene, CDR1 is SEHNR and CDR2 is FQNEAQ (reference sequence). The CDR3 sequence is 17 residues long. The trim removed 3 bases at V and 7 bases at J, leaving 13 bases unmatched. In nucleotides, the CDR3 is TGTGCCAGCAGCTTTACCCTACCCCAGGGGGCCGTCGGGGAGCTGTTTTTT. The encoded protein is CASSFTLPQGAVGELFF. Drawing the rest from reference TRBV7-9 and TRBJ2-2, the complete variable domain is DTGVSQNPRHKITKRGQNVTFRCDPISEHNRLYWYRQTLGQGPEFLTYFQNEAQLEKSRLLSDRFSAERPKGSFSTLEIQRTEQGDSAMYLCASSFTLPQGAVGELFFGEGSRLTVL.

The V gene is TRBV5-1, the J gene TRBJ2-3, with D perhaps TRBD1 (6 bases). The germline V and J ends were trimmed by 3 bases and 5 bases, with 13 bases remaining between them. The CDR3 has 14 residues. From germline, CDR1 is SGHRS and CDR2 YFSETQ. The CDR3 nucleotides read TGCGCCAGCAGCTCTACAGGGAATGGAGATACGCAGTATTTT. It encodes CASSSTGNGDTQYF.

This clonotype appeared many times. The chain is built from TRBV10-3 and TRBJ2-5; D not certain. The CDR3 spans 13 residues. Germline CDR1 reads ENHRY; CDR2 reads SYGVKD. V was clipped by 4 bases and J by 5 bases, with 11 bases between them. The CDR3 loop reads CAISVSSEETQYF. The CDR3 coding sequence is TGTGCCATCAGTGTAAGCTCGGAGGAGACCCAGTACTTC.

This rearrangement joins TRBV29-1 to TRBJ1-2; unclear D gene. Germline V gives CDR1 SQVTM, CDR2 ANQGSEA. CDR3 length: 15 amino acids. V lost 0 bases and J 0 bases, leaving 11 bases between the germline ends. CDR3 loop: CSVEDNRTPNYGYTF. As DNA, the CDR3 is TGCAGCGTTGAAGACAACAGAACCCCTAACTATGGCTACACCTTC.

The chain has TRBV15 and TRBJ1-5; maybe TRBD1 (5 bases). V dropped 0 bases and J dropped 7 bases, with 16 bases sitting between them. CDR3 length: 16 residues. Germline CDR1 and CDR2: LNHNV and YYDKDF (reference sequence). This CDR3 reads CATSREGKQGRQPQHF. The CDR3 coding sequence is TGTGCCACCAGCAGAGAAGGCAAGCAGGGACGGCAGCCCCAGCATTTT.

This clonotype was detected a few times. The chain carries TRBV10-2 and TRBJ1-1, with TRBD1 as a possible D gene (6 bases). CDR1 is WSHSY and CDR2 is SAAADI in the germline V gene. The CDR3 runs 14 residues. V was cut by 4 bases and J by 5 bases, with 14 bases left in between. The CDR3 coding sequence is TGCGCCAGCAGTGCCGGGGACACAGGGACTGAAGCTTTCTTT. Translation: CASSAGDTGTEAFF.

The chain couples TRBV5-1 to TRBJ1-1, with D perhaps matching TRBD1 (6 bases). This CDR3 has 15 amino acids. Germline CDR1 SGHRS, CDR2 YFSETQ. Trimming removed 4 bases from V and 5 bases from J, with 18 bases in between. This chain's CDR3 is CASSPHEGGDTEAFF. The CDR3 region has the DNA TGCGCCAGCAGCCCTCATGAGGGGGGGGATACTGAAGCTTTCTTT. The full variable domain, with the rest looked up from reference TRBV5-1 and TRBJ1-1, is KAGVTQTPRYLIKTRGQQVTLSCSPISGHRSVSWYQQTPGQGLQFLFEYFSETQRNKGNFPGRFSGRQFSNSRSEMNVSTLELGDSALYLCASSPHEGGDTEAFFGQGTRLTVV.

This chain joins TRBV6-5 and TRBJ2-7; 8 nucleotides align to TRBD2. From germline, CDR1 is MNHEY and CDR2 SVGAGI. J was trimmed by 2 bases and V by 2 bases; bases with no gene match: 2. This CDR3 contains 14 residues. The CDR3 here is CASSYGRGAYEQYF. CDR3 sequence (DNA): TGTGCCAGCAGTTACGGGCGGGGGGCCTACGAGCAGTACTTC.

This clonotype came up many times. This chain uses TRBV10-3 with TRBJ2-2; TRBD1 might be the D (6 bases). The ends were cut back, 1 base at V and 6 bases at J, with 12 bases in the middle. Germline V lookup: CDR1 ENHRY, CDR2 SYGVKD. The CDR3 spans 15 residues. The CDR3 DNA sequence: TGTGCCATCAGTGAGTTTACACAGGGACCCGGGGAGCTGTTTTTT. Protein sequence: CAISEFTQGPGELFF.

The CDR3 region is CASITGNEQYF. The CDR3 region has the DNA TGTGCCAGCATCACGGGGAACGAGCAGTACTTC. The rearrangement joins TRBV27 to TRBJ2-7, with D perhaps matching TRBD2 (5 bases). The germline CDR1 and CDR2 sequences are MNHEY and SMNVEV (reference sequence). The V gene lost 7 bases and the J gene lost 5 bases, with 9 bases spanning the gap. The CDR3 is 11 residues long.

The sample holds many counts of this clonotype. The rearrangement joins TRBV11-2 to TRBJ1-1; no reliable D call. Trimming left V 1 base short and J 2 bases short, with 11 bases between. The CDR3 totals 15 residues. Germline assignment: CDR1 SGHAT and CDR2 FQNNGV. CDR3 sequence: CASSLGLTANTEAFF. In DNA, the CDR3 is TGTGCCAGCAGCTTAGGTCTTACAGCCAACACTGAAGCTTTCTTT.

This clonotype was observed at least ten times. J is TRBJ2-5 and V is TRBV10-1; 8 positions match TRBD2. V shed 0 bases, J shed 2 bases, and the junction held 5 bases outside the gene matches. This CDR3 region has 16 residues. CDR1 and CDR2 from the germline V gene are WNHNN and SYGVQD (reference sequence). CDR3 region: CASSESRVAGQETQYF. CDR3 sequence (DNA): TGCGCCAGCAGTGAGTCGAGAGTAGCGGGGCAAGAGACCCAGTACTTC.

This clonotype was seen only a few times. V and J are TRBV12-3 or TRBV12-4 and TRBJ1-2; D gene uncertain. The CDR3 runs to 13 residues. V dropped 0 bases and J dropped 8 bases, with 10 bases sitting between them. DNA of the CDR3: TGTGCCAGCAGTTTAGCCCCTGACCGGGGCTACACCTTC. This translates into CASSLAPDRGYTF.

This clonotype has more than one count but fewer than ten. The chain links TRBV18 to TRBJ1-1; TRBD1 is a possible D gene (5 bases). CDR1 and CDR2 from the germline V gene are KGHSH and LQKENI. Trimming stripped 1 base from V and 6 bases from J, with 12 bases between. This CDR3 has 14 amino acids. The CDR3 loop is CASSPLAGLPEAFF. In nucleotides, the CDR3 is TGTGCCAGCTCACCACTAGCAGGGTTGCCTGAAGCTTTCTTT.

This clonotype was picked up a small number of times. The chain carries TRBV30 and TRBJ1-2; tentative D call: TRBD1 (6 bases). Germline CDR1 and CDR2: GTSNPN and SVGIG (reference sequence). V was clipped by 8 bases and J by 5 bases, with 21 bases between them. The CDR3 consists of 14 residues. DNA of the CDR3: TGTGCCGTACAAGGGGGAGGCCTGGGATATGGCTACACCTTC. Translated: CAVQGGGLGYGYTF. Complete variable domain (other parts from reference TRBV30 and TRBJ1-2): SQTIHQWPATLVQPVGSPLSLECTVEGTSNPNLYWYRQAAGRGLQLLFYSVGIGQISSEVPQNLSASRPQDRQFILSSKKLLLSDSGFYLCAVQGGGLGYGYTFGSGTRLTVV.